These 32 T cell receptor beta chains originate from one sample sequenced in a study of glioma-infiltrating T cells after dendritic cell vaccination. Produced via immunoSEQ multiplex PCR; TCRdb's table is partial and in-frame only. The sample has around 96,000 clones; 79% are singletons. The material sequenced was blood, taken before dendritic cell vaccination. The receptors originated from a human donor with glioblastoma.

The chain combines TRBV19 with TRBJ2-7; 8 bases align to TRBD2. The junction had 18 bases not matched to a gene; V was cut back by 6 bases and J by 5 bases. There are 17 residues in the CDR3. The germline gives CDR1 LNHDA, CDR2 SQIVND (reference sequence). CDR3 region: CASRFPKYSGINHEQYF. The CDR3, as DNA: TGTGCCAGTAGATTCCCTAAATATAGCGGGATTAACCACGAGCAGTACTTC.

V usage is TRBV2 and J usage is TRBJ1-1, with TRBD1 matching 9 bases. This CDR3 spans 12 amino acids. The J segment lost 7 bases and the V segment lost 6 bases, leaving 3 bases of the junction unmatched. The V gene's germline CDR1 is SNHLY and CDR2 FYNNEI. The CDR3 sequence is CASRRQGGEAFF. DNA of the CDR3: TGTGCCAGCAGGAGACAGGGGGGTGAAGCTTTCTTT.

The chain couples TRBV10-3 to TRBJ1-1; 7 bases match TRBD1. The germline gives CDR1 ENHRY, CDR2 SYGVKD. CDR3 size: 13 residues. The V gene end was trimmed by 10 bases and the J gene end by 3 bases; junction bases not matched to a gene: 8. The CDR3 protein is CATEGARDTEAFF. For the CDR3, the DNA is TGTGCCACTGAGGGGGCGAGGGACACTGAAGCTTTCTTT.

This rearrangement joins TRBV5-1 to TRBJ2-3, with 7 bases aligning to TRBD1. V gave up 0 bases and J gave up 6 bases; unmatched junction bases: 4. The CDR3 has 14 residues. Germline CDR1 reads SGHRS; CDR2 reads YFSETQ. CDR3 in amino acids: CASSLGLGGDTQYF. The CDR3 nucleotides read TGCGCCAGCAGCTTGGGGCTAGGGGGCGATACGCAGTATTTT.

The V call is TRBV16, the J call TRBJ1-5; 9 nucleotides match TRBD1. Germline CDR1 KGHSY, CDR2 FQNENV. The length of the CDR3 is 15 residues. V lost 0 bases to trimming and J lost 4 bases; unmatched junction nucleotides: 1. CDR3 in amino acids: CASSQSGTGNQPQHF. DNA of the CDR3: TGTGCCAGCAGCCAATCCGGGACAGGGAATCAGCCCCAGCATTTT.

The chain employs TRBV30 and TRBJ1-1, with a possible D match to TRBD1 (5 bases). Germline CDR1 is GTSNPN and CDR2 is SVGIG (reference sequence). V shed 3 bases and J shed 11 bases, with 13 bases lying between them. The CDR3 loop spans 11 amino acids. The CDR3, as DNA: TGTGCCTGGAGCGGCGGGGGAATGGCTTTCTTT. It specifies CAWSGGGMAFF.

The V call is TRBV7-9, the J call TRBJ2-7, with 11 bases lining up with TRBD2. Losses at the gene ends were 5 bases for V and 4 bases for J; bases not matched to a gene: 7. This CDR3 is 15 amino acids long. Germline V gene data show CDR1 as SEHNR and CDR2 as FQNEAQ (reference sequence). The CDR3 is CASSKSSGRRYEQYF. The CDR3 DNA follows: TGTGCCAGCAGCAAATCTAGCGGGAGGAGGTACGAGCAGTACTTC.

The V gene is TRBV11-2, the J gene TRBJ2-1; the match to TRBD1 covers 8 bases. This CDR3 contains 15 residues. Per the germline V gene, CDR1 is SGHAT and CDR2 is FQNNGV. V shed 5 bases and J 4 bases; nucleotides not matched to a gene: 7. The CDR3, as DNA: TGTGCCAGCAGCAGGGGCAGGGGGCCTTACAATGAGCAGTTCTTC. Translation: CASSRGRGPYNEQFF.

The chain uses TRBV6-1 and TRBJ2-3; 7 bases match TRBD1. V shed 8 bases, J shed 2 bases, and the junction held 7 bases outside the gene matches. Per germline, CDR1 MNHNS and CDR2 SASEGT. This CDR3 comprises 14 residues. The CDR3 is CASLSGQLTDTQYF. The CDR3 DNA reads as TGTGCCAGCCTGTCGGGACAGCTCACAGATACGCAGTATTTT.

CDR3 coding DNA: TGTGCCAGCAGTGACGCCGGGACAGTGATCTACGAGCAGTACTTC. Its protein product is CASSDAGTVIYEQYF. The chain recombines TRBV25-1 with TRBJ2-7, with 7 bases that match TRBD1. There are 15 residues in the CDR3. Germline V gene data show CDR1 as MGHDK and CDR2 as SYGVNS. The V gene end was trimmed by 3 bases and the J gene end by 3 bases; junction bases not matched to a gene: 8.

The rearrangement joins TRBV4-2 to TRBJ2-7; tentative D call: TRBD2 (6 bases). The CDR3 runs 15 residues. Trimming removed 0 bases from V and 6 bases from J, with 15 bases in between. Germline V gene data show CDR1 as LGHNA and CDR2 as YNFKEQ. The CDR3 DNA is TGTGCCAGCAGCCAAGAGATCGGGACGCGGGGCGAGCAGTACTTC. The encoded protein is CASSQEIGTRGEQYF.

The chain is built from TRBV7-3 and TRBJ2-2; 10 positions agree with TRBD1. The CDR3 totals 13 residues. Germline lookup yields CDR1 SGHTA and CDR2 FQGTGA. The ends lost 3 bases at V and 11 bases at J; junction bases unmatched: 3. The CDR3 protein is CASSLLTGGELFF. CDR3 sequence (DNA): TGTGCCAGCAGCTTGTTGACAGGGGGCGAGCTGTTTTTT.

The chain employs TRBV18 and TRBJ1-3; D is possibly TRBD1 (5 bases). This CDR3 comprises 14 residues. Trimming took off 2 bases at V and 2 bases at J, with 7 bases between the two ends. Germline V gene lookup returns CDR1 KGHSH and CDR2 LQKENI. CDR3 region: CASSPVRAGNTIYF. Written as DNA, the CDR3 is TGTGCCAGCTCACCAGTCAGGGCTGGAAACACCATATATTTT.

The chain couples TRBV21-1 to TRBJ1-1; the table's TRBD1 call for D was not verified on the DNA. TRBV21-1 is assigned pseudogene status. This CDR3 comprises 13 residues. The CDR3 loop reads CASPTGRVTEAFF. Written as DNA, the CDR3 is TGTGCCAGTCCGACAGGGCGGGTCACTGAAGCTTTCTTT.

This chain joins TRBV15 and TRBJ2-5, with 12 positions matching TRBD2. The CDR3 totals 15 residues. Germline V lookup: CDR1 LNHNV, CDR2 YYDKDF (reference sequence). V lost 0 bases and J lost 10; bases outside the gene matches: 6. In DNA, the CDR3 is TGTGCCACCAGCAGAGAGCTAGCGGGGGGGTGGGTCCAGTACTTC. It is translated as CATSRELAGGWVQYF.

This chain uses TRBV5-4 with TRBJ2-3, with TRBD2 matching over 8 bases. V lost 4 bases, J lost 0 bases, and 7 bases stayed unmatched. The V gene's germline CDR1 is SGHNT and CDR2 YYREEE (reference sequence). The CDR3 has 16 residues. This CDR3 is CASSKLAEVSTDTQYF. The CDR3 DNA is TGTGCCAGCAGCAAACTAGCGGAGGTTAGCACAGATACGCAGTATTTT.

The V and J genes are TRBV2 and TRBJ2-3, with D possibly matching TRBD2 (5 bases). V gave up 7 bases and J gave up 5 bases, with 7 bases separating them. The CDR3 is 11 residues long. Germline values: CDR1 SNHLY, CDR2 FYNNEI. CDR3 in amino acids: CASKEEDTQYF. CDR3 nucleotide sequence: TGTGCCAGCAAGGAGGAAGATACGCAGTATTTT.

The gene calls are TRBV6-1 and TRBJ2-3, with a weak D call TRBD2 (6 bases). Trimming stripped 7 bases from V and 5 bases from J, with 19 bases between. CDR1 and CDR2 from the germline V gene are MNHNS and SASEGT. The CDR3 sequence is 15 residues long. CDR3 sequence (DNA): TGTGCCAGCATTTGGGGGACTGGGGTCGAAGATACGCAGTATTTT. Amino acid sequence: CASIWGTGVEDTQYF.

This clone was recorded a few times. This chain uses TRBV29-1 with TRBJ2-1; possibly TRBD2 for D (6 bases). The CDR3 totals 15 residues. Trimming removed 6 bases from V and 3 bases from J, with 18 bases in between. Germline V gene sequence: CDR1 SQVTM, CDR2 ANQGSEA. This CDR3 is CSVARRDRYYNEQFF. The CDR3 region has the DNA TGCAGCGTCGCGCGGAGGGACCGTTACTACAATGAGCAGTTCTTC.

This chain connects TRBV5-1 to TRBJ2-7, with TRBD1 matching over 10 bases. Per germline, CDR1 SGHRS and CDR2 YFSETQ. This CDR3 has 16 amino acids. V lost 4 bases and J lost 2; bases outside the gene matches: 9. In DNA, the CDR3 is TGCGCCAGCAGCCGGGGGTGGGGACAGGGGCCCTACGAGCAGTACTTC. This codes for CASSRGWGQGPYEQYF.

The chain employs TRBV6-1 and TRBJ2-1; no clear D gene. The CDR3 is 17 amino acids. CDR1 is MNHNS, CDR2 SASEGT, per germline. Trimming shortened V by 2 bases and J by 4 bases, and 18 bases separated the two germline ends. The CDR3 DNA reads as TGTGCCAGCAGTGAAATAAATTACAGTAACCTTTACAATGAGCAGTTCTTC. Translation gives CASSEINYSNLYNEQFF.

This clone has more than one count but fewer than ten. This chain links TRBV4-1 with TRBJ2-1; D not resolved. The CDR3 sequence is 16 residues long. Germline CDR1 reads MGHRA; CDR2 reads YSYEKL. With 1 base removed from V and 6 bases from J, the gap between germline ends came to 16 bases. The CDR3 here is CASSQAQPLLPNEQFF. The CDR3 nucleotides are TGCGCCAGCAGCCAAGCCCAACCACTTTTGCCCAATGAGCAGTTCTTC.

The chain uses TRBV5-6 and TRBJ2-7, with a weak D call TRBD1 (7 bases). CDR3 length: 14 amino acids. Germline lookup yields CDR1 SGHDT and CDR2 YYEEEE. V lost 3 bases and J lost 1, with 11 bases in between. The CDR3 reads CASSSQGGSYEQYF. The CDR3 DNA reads TGTGCCAGCAGCTCGCAGGGGGGTTCCTACGAGCAGTACTTC.

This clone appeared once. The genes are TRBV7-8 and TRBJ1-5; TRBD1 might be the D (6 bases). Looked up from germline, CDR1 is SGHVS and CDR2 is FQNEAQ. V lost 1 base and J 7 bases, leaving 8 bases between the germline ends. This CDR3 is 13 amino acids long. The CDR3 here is CASSLDRVQPQHF. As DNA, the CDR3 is TGTGCCAGCAGCTTAGACAGGGTCCAGCCCCAGCATTTT.

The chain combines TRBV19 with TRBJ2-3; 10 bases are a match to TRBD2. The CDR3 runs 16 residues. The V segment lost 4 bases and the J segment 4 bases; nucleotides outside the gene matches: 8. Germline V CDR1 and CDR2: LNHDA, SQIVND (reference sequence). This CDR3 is CASSTHLAGAADTQYF. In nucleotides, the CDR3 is TGTGCCAGTAGTACCCATCTAGCGGGAGCGGCAGATACGCAGTATTTT.

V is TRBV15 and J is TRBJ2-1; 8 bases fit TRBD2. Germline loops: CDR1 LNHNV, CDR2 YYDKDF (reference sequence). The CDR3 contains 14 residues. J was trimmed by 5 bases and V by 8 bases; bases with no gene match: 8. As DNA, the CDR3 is TGTGCCACCGGGAGCGGGAGTTCCCACAATGAGCAGTTCTTC. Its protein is CATGSGSSHNEQFF.

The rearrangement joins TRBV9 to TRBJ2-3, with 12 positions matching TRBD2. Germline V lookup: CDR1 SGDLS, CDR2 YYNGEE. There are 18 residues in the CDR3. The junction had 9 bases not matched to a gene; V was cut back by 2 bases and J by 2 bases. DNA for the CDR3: TGTGCCAGCAGCGTCTCTAGCGGGAGGGTGGCCCTCACAGATACGCAGTATTTT. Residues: CASSVSSGRVALTDTQYF.

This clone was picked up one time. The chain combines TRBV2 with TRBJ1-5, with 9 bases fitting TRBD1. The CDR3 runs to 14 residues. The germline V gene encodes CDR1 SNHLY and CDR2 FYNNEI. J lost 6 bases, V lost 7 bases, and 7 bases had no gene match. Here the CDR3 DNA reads TGTGCCAGCAAACCCGGGACAGGGTTTCAGCCCCAGCATTTT. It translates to CASKPGTGFQPQHF.

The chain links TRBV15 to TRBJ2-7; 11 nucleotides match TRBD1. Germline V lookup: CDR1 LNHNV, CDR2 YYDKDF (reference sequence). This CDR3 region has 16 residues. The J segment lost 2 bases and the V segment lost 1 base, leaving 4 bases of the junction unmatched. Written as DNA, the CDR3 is TGTGCCACCAGCAGAGGCGGGACAGGGGGAACCTACGAGCAGTACTTC. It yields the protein CATSRGGTGGTYEQYF.

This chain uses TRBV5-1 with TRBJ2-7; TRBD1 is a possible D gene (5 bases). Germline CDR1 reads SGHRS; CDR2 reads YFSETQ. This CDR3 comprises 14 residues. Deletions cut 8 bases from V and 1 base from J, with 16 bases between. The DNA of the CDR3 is TGCGCCAGTGCGCCAGGGATCCATTCCTACGAGCAGTACTTC. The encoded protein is CASAPGIHSYEQYF.

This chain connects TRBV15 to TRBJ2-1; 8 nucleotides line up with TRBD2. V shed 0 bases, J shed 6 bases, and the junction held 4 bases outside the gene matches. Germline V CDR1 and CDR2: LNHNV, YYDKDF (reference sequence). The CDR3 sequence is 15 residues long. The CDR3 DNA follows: TGTGCCACCAGCAGAGACCTAGCGGGTATCAATGAGCAGTTCTTC. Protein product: CATSRDLAGINEQFF. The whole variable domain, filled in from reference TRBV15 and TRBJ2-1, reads DAMVIQNPRYQVTQFGKPVTLSCSQTLNHNVMYWYQQKSSQAPKLLFHYYDKDFNNEADTPDNFQSRRPNTSFCFLDIRSPGLGDTAMYLCATSRDLAGINEQFFGPGTRLTVL.

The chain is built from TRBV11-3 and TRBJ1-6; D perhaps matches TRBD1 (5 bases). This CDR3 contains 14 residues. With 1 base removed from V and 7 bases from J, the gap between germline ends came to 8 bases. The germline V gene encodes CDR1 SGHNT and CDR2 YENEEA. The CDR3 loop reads CASSLGDSNSPLHF. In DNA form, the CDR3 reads TGTGCCAGCAGCTTAGGTGACAGCAATTCACCCCTCCACTTT.